This T cell receptor (beta chain) was sequenced during a study of graft-versus-host responses after intestinal transplantation. Study-wide results and caveats: Peak circulating GvH clone levels were associated with early post-transplant HvG declines. Recipient marrow harbored GvH clones, some of which surfaced first in ileum or blood.

This CDR3 spans 15 amino acids. J lost 3 bases, V lost 0 bases, and 4 bases had no gene match. The germline gives CDR1 SGDLS, CDR2 YYNGEE. Both intraepithelial and lamina propria lymphocytes were released by processing graft tissue. Sequencing was performed with immunoSEQ multiplex PCR; in TCRdb, only in-frame clones are kept and a portion is missing. This table has thousands of clones, roughly two thirds appearing once. By frequency in the sample, this clone is large. Its target is not known. The V gene is TRBV9, the J gene TRBJ2-5; 8 positions agree with TRBD2. The sequence came from a human patient who received an intestinal transplant, so some T cells may come from the graft donor. The sample consisted of ileum tissue, taken 1018 days after intestinal transplantation. As DNA, the CDR3 is TGTGCCAGCAGCGTAGGTCTCGGGGGGGAAGAGACCCAGTACTTC. The encoded protein is CASSVGLGGEETQYF.